This TCR beta chain was profiled in a study of beta chain features in type 1 diabetes. Study-wide results and limits: Researchers reported that naive, central memory and Treg TCRB repertoires appeared more similar in patients than in healthy donors.

Central memory, naive, regulatory and stem cell-like memory CD4+ cells were sorted by CD45RO/CCR7/CD25/CD127/CD95/CD27. Germline V gene lookup returns CDR1 MDHEN and CDR2 SYDVKM. This CDR3 is built from 13 residues. A remark on this clone: The antigen remains unidentified.

Expressed TCRB transcripts got sequenced, as all isolated RNA was reverse transcribed. Profiled with immunoSEQ multiplex PCR; TCRdb holds only in-frame clones, not every one. The table has 350,000 to 400,000 clones, over 13% seen once. This TCR was recovered from a woman in her late teens or twenties in good health. This rearrangement joins TRBV28 to TRBJ2-7, with D possibly being TRBD2 (5 bases). The specimen sequenced was naive CD4+ T cells from blood. CDR3 residues: CASAVTSSYEQYF. For the CDR3, the DNA is TGTGCTTCAGCGGTGACGAGTTCCTACGAGCAGTACTTC.